A selection of T cell receptor beta chains follows, all from one sample in a study of cytotoxic CD8 clonotypes in ibrutinib-treated CLL. Produced via immunoSEQ multiplex PCR; TCRdb's table is partial and in-frame only. The table has roughly 63,000 clones, roughly 57% seen once. Sequencing used PBMCs, obtained after 12 months of ibrutinib treatment. These receptors all come from a human donor with chronic lymphocytic leukemia. CDR3s include the opening cysteine and the closing phenylalanine or tryptophan. The D gene is left open where the match is weak. A clone size is listed for some rows: how often the clone was seen (once, few, many), or a class if it is expanded.

j_call | v_call | clone_size | d_call | cdr3_aa | cdr3_nt
TRBJ2-2 | TRBV6-5 | - | - | CASTGKTTGELFF | TGTGCCAGCACCGGAAAGACGACCGGGGAGCTGTTTTTT
TRBJ2-1 | TRBV2 | - | TRBD2 | CASRLGLVTNEQFF | TGTGCCAGCAGATTGGGACTAGTAACCAATGAGCAGTTCTTC
TRBJ1-6 | TRBV2 | few | - | CASSSDRGSPLHF | TGTGCCAGCAGTTCAGACCGGGGATCACCCCTCCACTTT
TRBJ2-1 | TRBV6-6 | - | - | CASNHPRNGREQFF | TGTGCCAGCAACCACCCACGGAATGGCCGTGAGCAGTTCTTC
TRBJ1-1 | TRBV4-1 | - | TRBD1 | CASSQETGTGSTEAFF | TGCGCCAGCAGCCAAGAAACCGGGACAGGGTCCACTGAAGCTTTCTTT
TRBJ2-1 | TRBV19 | - | - | CASNWRGNEQFF | TGTGCCAGTAATTGGCGGGGAAATGAGCAGTTCTTC
TRBJ1-2 | TRBV5-1 | - | TRBD1 | CASSLAKEGALPYGYTF | TGCGCCAGCAGCTTGGCCAAGGAGGGGGCGCTCCCCTATGGCTACACCTTC
TRBJ1-1 | TRBV2 | - | - | CASSVLGPGQSEAFF | TGTGCCAGCAGTGTTTTGGGTCCGGGCCAATCTGAAGCTTTCTTT
TRBJ2-5 | TRBV4-2 | - | - | CASSQPAQETQYF | TGTGCCAGCAGCCAACCGGCCCAAGAGACCCAGTACTTC
TRBJ2-5 | TRBV7-2 | - | - | CASSPPGRVTQETQYF | TGTGCCAGCAGCCCCCCAGGGCGGGTAACCCAAGAGACCCAGTACTTC
TRBJ1-2 | TRBV6-5 | - | TRBD1 | CASRPKYQGAGYTF | TGTGCCAGCAGGCCAAAATATCAGGGGGCTGGCTACACCTTC
TRBJ2-1 | TRBV27 | - | - | CASSLSATPSYNEQFF | TGTGCCAGCAGTTTATCGGCGACTCCCTCGTACAATGAGCAGTTCTTC
TRBJ1-6 | TRBV27 | many | TRBD1 | CASSFGGTGASPLHF | TGTGCCAGCAGTTTTGGAGGGACAGGGGCTTCACCCCTCCACTTT
TRBJ1-1 | TRBV6-5 | - | - | CASSVTGYAEAFF | TGTGCCAGCAGTGTTACAGGGTACGCTGAAGCTTTCTTT
TRBJ2-1 | TRBV5-5 | - | TRBD1 | CASSPQGNNEQFF | TGTGCCAGCAGCCCACAGGGGAACAATGAGCAGTTCTTC
TRBJ1-2 | TRBV9 | few | - | CASSVEGVDRTNYGYTF | TGTGCCAGCAGCGTAGAGGGGGTGGACAGAACTAACTATGGCTACACCTTC
TRBJ2-3 | TRBV11-2 | - | - | CASSPPGYTQYF | TGTGCCAGCAGCCCCCCAGGATATACGCAGTATTTT
TRBJ2-3 | TRBV28 | - | - | CASSYPSGTDTQYF | TGTGCCAGCAGTTACCCCTCTGGAACAGATACGCAGTATTTT
TRBJ1-4 | TRBV2 | few | - | CASSFGLSDKVFF | TGTGCCAGCAGTTTCGGTCTTTCAGATAAGGTGTTTTTT
TRBJ1-5 | TRBV6-6 | - | TRBD1 | CASSRQGSNQPQHF | TGTGCCAGCAGTCGACAGGGAAGCAATCAGCCCCAGCATTTT
TRBJ1-3 | TRBV5-1 | - | - | CASSPRGSGNTIYF | TGCGCCAGCAGCCCCAGGGGCTCTGGAAACACCATATATTTT
TRBJ2-3 | TRBV5-1 | once | TRBD2 | CASSNGAGLAETDTQYF | TGCGCCAGCAGCAATGGGGCGGGACTAGCGGAAACAGATACGCAGTATTTT
TRBJ2-3 | TRBV11-2 | many | TRBD1 | CASSLDRQGVTWTDTQYF | TGTGCCAGCAGCTTAGATCGACAGGGGGTGACGTGGACAGATACGCAGTATTTT
TRBJ2-1 | TRBV27 | - | - | CASGSWRRSYNEQFF | TGTGCCAGCGGTAGCTGGCGTCGCTCCTACAATGAGCAGTTCTTC
TRBJ2-5 | TRBV28 | - | - | CASSLARDYQETQYF | TGTGCCAGCAGTCTAGCCCGGGATTATCAAGAGACCCAGTACTTC
TRBJ1-5 | TRBV30 | few | - | CAWSVRRGSSNQPQHF | TGTGCCTGGAGTGTACGGAGGGGAAGTAGCAATCAGCCCCAGCATTTT
TRBJ1-5 | TRBV7-9 | - | - | CASSPSGGNHQPQHF | TGTGCCAGCAGCCCATCGGGAGGGAACCATCAGCCCCAGCATTTT
TRBJ2-1 | TRBV4-1 | few | - | CASSHSWSSSYNEQFF | TGCGCCAGCAGCCATTCCTGGTCGAGCTCCTACAATGAGCAGTTCTTC
TRBJ1-1 | TRBV14 | - | TRBD1 | CASSIYRGGEAFF | TGTGCCAGCAGCATATACAGGGGGGGTGAAGCTTTCTTT
TRBJ2-2 | TRBV2 | - | - | CASRDTGPTGELFF | TGTGCCAGCAGGGATACAGGGCCCACCGGGGAGCTGTTTTTT
TRBJ2-5 | TRBV28 | - | - | CASSSPDRQETQYF | TGTGCCAGCAGTTCCCCGGACAGACAAGAGACCCAGTACTTC
TRBJ1-5 | TRBV5-1 | - | - | CASSFCSGEGGDQPQHF | TGCGCCAGCAGCTTTTGCTCAGGGGAAGGCGGGGATCAGCCCCAGCATTTT
TRBJ1-4 | TRBV5-1 | - | TRBD1 | CASRAGQGNEKLFF | TGCGCCAGCAGGGCGGGACAGGGGAATGAAAAACTGTTTTTT
TRBJ1-2 | TRBV10-3 | few | - | CASSGRFGYTF | TGTGCCAGCAGTGGCCGGTTTGGCTACACCTTC
TRBJ1-2 | TRBV18 | - | - | CASSQVRDDYGYTF | TGTGCCAGCTCGCAAGTCAGGGACGACTATGGCTACACCTTC
TRBJ2-1 | TRBV5-1 | - | - | CASSHASNSYNEQFF | TGCGCCAGCAGCCATGCTAGCAATTCCTACAATGAGCAGTTCTTC
TRBJ2-2 | TRBV7-2 | - | TRBD1 | CASSLVTGSFYTGELFF | TGTGCCAGCAGCTTGGTGACAGGGTCCTTTTACACCGGGGAGCTGTTTTTT
TRBJ1-5 | TRBV27 | once | TRBD1 | CASSLSRRGTGGSNQPQHF | TGTGCCAGCAGTTTATCTAGGCGAGGGACAGGGGGCAGCAATCAGCCCCAGCATTTT
TRBJ2-7 | TRBV15 | few | - | CATSGTSYEQYF | TGTGCCACCAGCGGAACCTCCTACGAGCAGTACTTC
TRBJ2-1 | TRBV15 | few | - | CATSRVSLTNEQFF | TGTGCCACCAGCAGAGTATCCCTTACAAATGAGCAGTTCTTC
TRBJ1-2 | TRBV28 | - | - | CASSFWGVHGYTF | TGTGCCAGCAGTTTTTGGGGGGTACACGGCTACACCTTC
TRBJ2-1 | TRBV6-5 | - | TRBD1 | CASSFRQGIYNEQFF | TGTGCCAGCAGTTTCCGACAGGGAATATACAATGAGCAGTTCTTC
TRBJ2-7 | TRBV10-3 | - | TRBD1 | CAIRSPGQPNEQYF | TGTGCCATCAGATCGCCGGGACAGCCTAACGAGCAGTACTTC
TRBJ2-5 | TRBV19 | - | - | CASSILGRQETQYF | TGTGCCAGTAGTATATTGGGGAGGCAAGAGACCCAGTACTTC
TRBJ2-2 | TRBV5-6 | - | - | CASSLARRELFF | TGTGCCAGCAGCTTGGCCCGGAGGGAGCTGTTTTTT
TRBJ1-4 | TRBV7-6 | - | TRBD1 | CASSSDRGFEKLFF | TGTGCCAGCAGCTCGGACAGGGGGTTCGAAAAACTGTTTTTT
TRBJ2-2 | TRBV27 | few | TRBD2 | CASSQPGLAVNTGELFF | TGTGCCAGCAGTCAGCCGGGACTAGCGGTGAACACCGGGGAGCTGTTTTTT
TRBJ2-5 | TRBV14 | once | - | CASSHGETQYF | TGTGCCAGCAGCCACGGCGAGACCCAGTACTTC
TRBJ2-3 | TRBV6-6 | - | - | CASSYRGTDTQYF | TGTGCCAGCAGTTACCGAGGCACAGATACGCAGTATTTT
TRBJ2-7 | TRBV29-1 | - | TRBD1 | CSVEGTGGFEQYF | TGCAGCGTTGAGGGGACAGGGGGCTTCGAGCAGTACTTC